This entry describes one T cell receptor beta chain. Repertoires were generated with immunoSEQ multiplex PCR, while TCRdb's copy carries only in-frame clones and drops some. The sample contains approximately 120,000 clones, about 82% of which appear only once. This record belongs to a study of blood T cell repertoires in COVID-19. Across the study: From T cells, B-cell-depleted T cells, or PBMCs came the material, which was cDNA or gDNA.

The germline CDR1 and CDR2 sequences are SSHAT and FNYEAQ (reference sequence). The V and J ends lost 5 bases and 6 bases respectively, with 17 bases between them. The CDR3 contains 15 residues. Material: peripheral blood. The clonotype originates from a human donor in a cohort sampled during active COVID-19. This rearrangement joins TRBV7-7 to TRBJ2-1; D perhaps matches TRBD2 (6 bases). This CDR3 is CASSRTPGLANEQFF. CDR3 DNA sequence: TGTGCCAGCAGCCGTACGCCGGGACTGGCCAATGAGCAGTTCTTC.